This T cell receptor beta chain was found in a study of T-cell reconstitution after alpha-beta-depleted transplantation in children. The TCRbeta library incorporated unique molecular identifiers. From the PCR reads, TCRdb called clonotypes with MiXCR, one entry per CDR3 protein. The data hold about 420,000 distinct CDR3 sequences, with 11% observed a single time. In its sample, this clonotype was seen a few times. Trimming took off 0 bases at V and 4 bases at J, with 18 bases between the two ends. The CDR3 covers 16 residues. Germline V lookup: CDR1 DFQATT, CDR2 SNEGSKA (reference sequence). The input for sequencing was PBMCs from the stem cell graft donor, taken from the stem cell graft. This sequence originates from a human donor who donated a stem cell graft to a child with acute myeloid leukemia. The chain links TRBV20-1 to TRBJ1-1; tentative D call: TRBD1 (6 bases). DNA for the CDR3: TGCAGTGCTAGAGATAATGGGGGCAGAGGAGGCACTGAAGCTTTCTTT. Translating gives CSARDNGGRGGTEAFF.